This T cell receptor beta chain appears in the sequencing data of a study of blood T cells in healthy people across ages. Germline V gene data show CDR1 as DFQATT and CDR2 as SNEGSKA (reference sequence). The CDR3 totals 15 residues. Ranging in age from about 6 to 100, the donors were healthy Caucasian individuals from Russia. Samples each had at least 5.5 micrograms of total RNA extracted. Primers used in a second PCR of roughly 6 to 11 cycles were a sample-barcoded 5' primer and a J-beta primer mix. Each of the samples gave a minimum of 2.5 million paired-end reads that contained CDR3. Each CDR3 protein gets one entry after TCRdb re-called the 5' RACE reads with MiXCR. The data contain about 1.1 million distinct CDR3 sequences, roughly two fifths of them singletons. Note on this clonotype: What it recognizes is unknown. Compared with germline, one end of the junction differs, possibly owing to a read error.

Study-level results: TCR beta diversity tracked closely with naive T cell percentage.

This clonotype was sampled from a man younger than 35 in good health. The sequencing sample was made of blood. V is TRBV20-1 and J is TRBJ2-3, with 8 bases matching TRBD2. CDR3 in DNA: TGCAGTGCTAGAGCGGGGATAGCGGGGTCAGATGCGCAGTATTTT. Translating it yields CSARAGIAGSDAQYF.